Listed here are 23 T cell receptor beta chains from one sample, sequenced in a study of shared clonotypes between healthy human individuals. Generated by immunoSEQ multiplex PCR, the TCRdb table keeps only in-frame clones and is missing some. Seen here are roughly 500,000 clones, about four fifths observed once, and the top ten hold roughly 13%. Specimen: PBMCs. These receptors came from a woman in her thirties or forties in good health. Some clones in this sample may be carry-over from other donors' samples.

The V call is TRBV7-2, the J call TRBJ1-2; D not resolved. V was pared by 0 bases and J by 3 bases, with 2 bases between. There are 12 residues in the CDR3. Germline loops: CDR1 SGHTA, CDR2 FQGNSA. The CDR3 region is CASSLADYGYTF. Written as DNA, the CDR3 is TGTGCCAGCAGCTTAGCCGACTATGGCTACACCTTC.

J is TRBJ2-7 and V is TRBV5-6; 7 bases line up with TRBD2. The V gene end was trimmed by 3 bases and the J gene end by 1 base; junction bases not matched to a gene: 4. The germline V gene has CDR1 SGHDT and CDR2 YYEEEE. The CDR3 totals 14 residues. This CDR3 is CASSSAGLSYEQYF. The CDR3 region has the DNA TGTGCCAGCAGCTCAGCGGGGCTGTCCTACGAGCAGTACTTC.

J is TRBJ1-1 and V is TRBV7-9; D perhaps matches TRBD1 (6 bases). This CDR3 has 11 amino acids. Germline V gene data show CDR1 as SEHNR and CDR2 as FQNEAQ (reference sequence). The V gene lost 0 bases and the J gene lost 10 bases, with 6 bases spanning the gap. CDR3 in DNA: TGTGCCAGCAGCTTAGCGGGGGCAGCTTTCTTT. Amino acids: CASSLAGAAFF.

Only one count was recorded for this clone. This chain links TRBV5-4 with TRBJ2-3; 9 bases agree with TRBD2. The germline V gene has CDR1 SGHNT and CDR2 YYREEE (reference sequence). This CDR3 comprises 14 residues. The ends lost 0 bases at V and 5 bases at J; junction bases unmatched: 1. CDR3 coding DNA: TGTGCCAGCAGCTTGGAACTAGCGGGAGATACGCAGTATTTT. Protein product: CASSLELAGDTQYF.

This chain connects TRBV11-3 to TRBJ1-3; 9 bases are shared with TRBD1. The junction had 4 bases not matched to a gene; V was cut back by 3 bases and J by 4 bases. The CDR3 is 15 residues long. Germline V gene data show CDR1 as SGHNT and CDR2 as YENEEA. The CDR3 spells CASSLGQGAGNTIYF. The CDR3 DNA follows: TGTGCCAGCAGCTTGGGACAGGGCGCAGGAAACACCATATATTTT.

This chain links TRBV11-3 with TRBJ2-1; D is uncertain. The V gene lost 5 bases and the J gene lost 7 bases, with 15 bases spanning the gap. Germline values: CDR1 SGHNT, CDR2 YENEEA. The CDR3 has 14 residues. The DNA of the CDR3 is TGTGCCAGCAGCCCTATGGGTCGTCGAAATGAGCAGTTCTTC. Its translation: CASSPMGRRNEQFF.

V gene TRBV5-6 combines with J gene TRBJ2-1; a possible D gene is TRBD1 (5 bases). CDR3 length equals 15 residues. V dropped 1 base and J dropped 0 bases, with 8 bases sitting between them. Germline CDR1 and CDR2: SGHDT and YYEEEE. CDR3 loop: CASSLTGSSYNEQFF. CDR3 nucleotides: TGTGCCAGCAGCTTGACAGGAAGCTCCTACAATGAGCAGTTCTTC.

The V call is TRBV29-1, the J call TRBJ1-2; tentative D call: TRBD1 (5 bases). Germline V gives CDR1 SQVTM, CDR2 ANQGSEA. The CDR3 sequence is 14 residues long. Deletions cut 7 bases from V and 7 bases from J, with 22 bases between. This CDR3 is CSARTDLLGGGYTF. In DNA form, the CDR3 reads TGCAGCGCCCGAACAGACCTCCTGGGGGGTGGCTACACCTTC.

The chain recombines TRBV2 with TRBJ1-4; no clear D gene. The CDR3 has 14 residues. The germline CDR1 and CDR2 sequences are SNHLY and FYNNEI. The V end lost 6 bases, the J end lost 1 base, and 9 bases lay between the germline ends. DNA for the CDR3: TGTGCCAGCAGCAGGTCGCGAACTAATGAAAAACTGTTTTTT. Its translation: CASSRSRTNEKLFF.

This sequence joins TRBV5-4 and TRBJ2-5, with unresolved D. The CDR3 sequence is 12 residues long. Germline-derived CDR1 and CDR2 are SGHNT and YYREEE (reference sequence). Trimming removed 1 base at V and 0 bases at J, with 1 base between. CDR3 in DNA: TGTGCCAGCAGCTTGAACCAAGAGACCCAGTACTTC. As protein: CASSLNQETQYF.

This clone was observed once. The J gene is TRBJ1-3, the V gene TRBV4-3; D remains unclear. The germline V gene encodes CDR1 LGHNA and CDR2 YSLEER. The CDR3 runs 14 residues. Trimming pared 6 bases from V and 0 bases from J, leaving 9 bases between. In nucleotides, the CDR3 is TGCGCCAGCAGAAGACATCCCTCTGGAAACACCATATATTTT. This sequence encodes CASRRHPSGNTIYF.

The chain has TRBV7-8 and TRBJ1-1; D is unclear. The germline V gene has CDR1 SGHVS and CDR2 FQNEAQ. This CDR3 has 14 amino acids. Trimming removed 6 bases at V and 3 bases at J, with 14 bases between. CDR3 sequence reads: CASRSYFGDTEAFF. CDR3 coding DNA: TGTGCCAGCAGATCCTATTTCGGGGACACTGAAGCTTTCTTT. Full variable domain (outside the CDR3, taken from reference TRBV7-8 and TRBJ1-1): GAGVSQSPRYKVAKRGQDVALRCDPISGHVSLFWYQQALGQGPEFLTYFQNEAQLDKSGLPSDRFFAERPEGSVSTLKIQRTQQEDSAVYLCASRSYFGDTEAFFGQGTRLTVV.

Comments on this clone: A read error is possible here, since a much larger clone lies one base away. Distinct nucleotide sequences in the sample also encode this CDR3. J is TRBJ2-5 and V is TRBV29-1; D is unresolved. Germline V gives CDR1 SQVTM, CDR2 ANQGSEA. The CDR3 is made up of 14 amino acids. Trimming pared 4 bases from V and 4 bases from J, leaving 16 bases between. For the CDR3, the DNA is TGCAGCGTTGGGGTAGCAGGAGTGGTAGAGACCCAGTACTTC. Protein: CSVGVAGVVETQYF.

This clone was seen a single time. J is TRBJ1-2 and V is TRBV23-1; D call uncertain. TRBV23-1 falls under the ORF class, with uncertain function. The CDR3 has 17 amino acids. V was cut by 4 bases and J by 0 bases, with 18 bases left in between. This CDR3 reads CASSRNSKRGSNYGYTF. CDR3 nucleotide sequence: TGCGCCAGCAGTCGGAACTCCAAAAGAGGCTCTAACTATGGCTACACCTTC.

This clone occurred many times. The rearrangement uses TRBV2 and TRBJ2-1, with D possibly TRBD2 on 5 matching bases. V shed 3 bases and J shed 8 bases, with 14 bases lying between them. Germline V lookup: CDR1 SNHLY, CDR2 FYNNEI. The CDR3 consists of 14 residues. CDR3 sequence: CASSDDYASDEQFF. In DNA form, the CDR3 reads TGTGCCAGCAGTGACGACTATGCTTCGGATGAGCAGTTCTTC. The full variable domain, in which reference TRBV2 and TRBJ2-1 provide the parts outside the CDR3, is EPEVTQTPSHQVTQMGQEVILRCVPISNHLYFYWYRQILGQKVEFLVSFYNNEISEKSEIFDDQFSVERPDGSNFTLKIRSTKLEDSAMYFCASSDDYASDEQFFGPGTRLTVL.

The rearrangement uses TRBV27 and TRBJ2-3; D remains ambiguous. This CDR3 spans 14 amino acids. Germline CDR1 MNHEY, CDR2 SMNVEV (reference sequence). Trimming removed 5 bases from V and 4 bases from J, with 13 bases in between. This chain's CDR3 is CASSRWESPDTQYF. The CDR3 DNA reads TGTGCCAGCAGTAGGTGGGAAAGCCCAGATACGCAGTATTTT.

This clone has more than one count but fewer than ten. The chain couples TRBV5-1 to TRBJ2-7; tentatively, D is TRBD2 (6 bases). The germline CDR1 and CDR2 sequences are SGHRS and YFSETQ. The germline V and J ends were trimmed by 0 bases and 2 bases, with 15 bases remaining between them. This CDR3 region has 16 residues. The chain's CDR3 is CASSLVPGLLAYEQYF. CDR3 nucleotide sequence: TGCGCCAGCAGCTTGGTCCCGGGACTTTTAGCCTACGAGCAGTACTTC.

The rearrangement uses TRBV28 and TRBJ1-5; D unresolved. Trimming cost V 7 bases and J 1 base, with 5 bases left between them. CDR3 size: 12 residues. The germline V gene encodes CDR1 MDHEN and CDR2 SYDVKM. CDR3: CASTGSNQPQHF. The CDR3 DNA follows: TGTGCCAGCACGGGCAGCAATCAGCCCCAGCATTTT. The variable domain in full, with the rest retrieved from reference TRBV28 and TRBJ1-5, is DVKVTQSSRYLVKRTGEKVFLECVQDMDHENMFWYRQDPGLGLRLIYFSYDVKMKEKGDIPEGYSVSREKKERFSLILESASTNQTSMYLCASTGSNQPQHFGDGTRLSIL.

V is TRBV7-6 and J is TRBJ2-5; 10 nucleotides align to TRBD2. Germline lookup yields CDR1 SGHVS and CDR2 FNYEAQ. The CDR3 consists of 15 residues. After removal of 5 bases from V and 5 bases from J, the junction contained 8 bases not matched to a gene. This chain's CDR3 is CASSPGGSGGETQYF. In DNA form, the CDR3 reads TGTGCCAGCAGCCCAGGAGGTAGCGGGGGGGAGACCCAGTACTTC.

J is TRBJ1-1 and V is TRBV2; D is possibly TRBD1 (6 bases). This CDR3 is built from 14 residues. Looked up from germline, CDR1 is SNHLY and CDR2 is FYNNEI. Trimming took 4 bases from V and 5 from J, leaving 14 bases between them. This CDR3 reads CASSVGGAGTEAFF. CDR3 DNA sequence: TGTGCCAGCAGTGTAGGGGGGGCAGGAACTGAAGCTTTCTTT.

This clone came up once. The chain recombines TRBV7-2 with TRBJ2-5, with TRBD2 identical over 14 bases. V dropped 4 bases and J dropped 14; count of bases not matched to a gene: 9. The CDR3 has 14 residues. Germline-derived CDR1 and CDR2 are SGHTA and FQGNSA. The CDR3 sequence is CASSSGTSGSSLYF. The CDR3 DNA sequence: TGTGCCAGCAGCTCAGGGACTAGCGGGAGCTCTCTTTACTTC.

V usage is TRBV27 and J usage is TRBJ2-3, with 7 bases matching TRBD2. J lost 2 bases, V lost 3 bases, and 5 bases had no gene match. This CDR3 contains 15 residues. CDR1 MNHEY and CDR2 SMNVEV come from the germline V gene (reference sequence). CDR3 sequence (DNA): TGTGCCAGCAGTTTTGCTAGCGGTCTCACAGATACGCAGTATTTT. This codes for CASSFASGLTDTQYF.

The chain joins TRBV7-8 to TRBJ1-1, with 8 nucleotides matching TRBD1. Trimming cost V 2 bases and J 2 bases; bases outside gene matches: 4. The CDR3 extends over 15 amino acids. CDR1 and CDR2 (germline): SGHVS, FQNEAQ. The CDR3 coding sequence is TGTGCCAGCAGCTTACCGGACAGGGCTAACACTGAAGCTTTCTTT. It codes for CASSLPDRANTEAFF.